This record looks at one TCR beta chain sequence and its context. Its target is not known. TCRdb's copy holds only in-frame clones and misses some; the assay was immunoSEQ multiplex PCR. The data show approximately 40,000 clones, 84% seen once. Stated time point: week 11, during vaccination. Each vaccine dose was 300 ug of mutant IDH1 20-mer peptide, with topical imiquimod. Patients carried new grade 3 or 4 IDH1-mutant astrocytomas lacking nuclear ATRX. Germline CDR1 reads SGHDT; CDR2 reads YYEEEE. Trimming cost V 5 bases and J 3 bases, with 8 bases left between them. This CDR3 has 12 residues. This specimen comes from a study of a mutant IDH1 vaccine in newly diagnosed glioma. Study summary: Commencement of vaccination occurred 4-6 weeks following radiotherapy alone, or concurrently with temozolomide cycles.

This receptor was identified in a man in his forties with glioma. J is TRBJ1-1 and V is TRBV5-6, with unresolved D. The specimen was PBMCs, collected from a glioma patient whose treatment included an IDH1 peptide vaccine. The CDR3 reads CASRKLYTEAFF. The CDR3, as DNA: TGTGCCAGCAGGAAATTATACACTGAAGCTTTCTTT.